Following are 3 T cell receptor beta chains from one sample sequenced in a study of blood T cell repertoires in COVID-19 (dated by TCRdb to 2018 to 2021). Library preparation employed the immunoSEQ multiplex PCR assay. Drawn from immuneACCESS, this table holds only the in-frame rearrangements with V and J called that TCRdb kept. Clones are partly lost; checked studies trace under half to an unresolved V gene and leave the rest unexplained. This sample is represented by about 35,000 clones; approximately 78% of them were singletons. The ten biggest clones cover roughly 40% of the sample. Source material: peripheral blood. The receptors were sampled from a man aged 80 or over with active or convalescent COVID-19.

This clone was picked up a small number of times. V and J are TRBV9 and TRBJ1-1; the D is unclear. V dropped 0 bases and J dropped 3 bases, with 18 bases sitting between them. Germline CDR1 SGDLS, CDR2 YYNGEE. The CDR3 is 17 amino acids. This CDR3 is CASSVGLQDARDTEAFF. The CDR3 DNA reads as TGTGCCAGCAGCGTAGGGTTACAAGATGCGAGGGACACTGAAGCTTTCTTT.

The chain combines TRBV4-1 with TRBJ2-3; TRBD2 agrees at 11 bases. Germline CDR1 MGHRA, CDR2 YSYEKL. The CDR3 has 19 amino acids. J was trimmed by 3 bases and V by 0 bases; bases with no gene match: 11. The CDR3 region is CASSQDATSGSMVTDTQYF. The DNA for the CDR3 is TGCGCCAGCAGCCAAGATGCAACTAGCGGGAGTATGGTGACAGATACGCAGTATTTT.

The rearrangement joins TRBV5-1 to TRBJ2-7, with no clear D. Germline CDR1 and CDR2: SGHRS and YFSETQ. The CDR3 is 16 residues long. V was shortened by 7 bases and J by 0 bases, with 20 bases between the two germline ends. For the CDR3, the DNA is TGCGCCAGCGCCGCCCGTCAGGATTCTCTCTCCTACGAGCAGTACTTC. Protein: CASAARQDSLSYEQYF.